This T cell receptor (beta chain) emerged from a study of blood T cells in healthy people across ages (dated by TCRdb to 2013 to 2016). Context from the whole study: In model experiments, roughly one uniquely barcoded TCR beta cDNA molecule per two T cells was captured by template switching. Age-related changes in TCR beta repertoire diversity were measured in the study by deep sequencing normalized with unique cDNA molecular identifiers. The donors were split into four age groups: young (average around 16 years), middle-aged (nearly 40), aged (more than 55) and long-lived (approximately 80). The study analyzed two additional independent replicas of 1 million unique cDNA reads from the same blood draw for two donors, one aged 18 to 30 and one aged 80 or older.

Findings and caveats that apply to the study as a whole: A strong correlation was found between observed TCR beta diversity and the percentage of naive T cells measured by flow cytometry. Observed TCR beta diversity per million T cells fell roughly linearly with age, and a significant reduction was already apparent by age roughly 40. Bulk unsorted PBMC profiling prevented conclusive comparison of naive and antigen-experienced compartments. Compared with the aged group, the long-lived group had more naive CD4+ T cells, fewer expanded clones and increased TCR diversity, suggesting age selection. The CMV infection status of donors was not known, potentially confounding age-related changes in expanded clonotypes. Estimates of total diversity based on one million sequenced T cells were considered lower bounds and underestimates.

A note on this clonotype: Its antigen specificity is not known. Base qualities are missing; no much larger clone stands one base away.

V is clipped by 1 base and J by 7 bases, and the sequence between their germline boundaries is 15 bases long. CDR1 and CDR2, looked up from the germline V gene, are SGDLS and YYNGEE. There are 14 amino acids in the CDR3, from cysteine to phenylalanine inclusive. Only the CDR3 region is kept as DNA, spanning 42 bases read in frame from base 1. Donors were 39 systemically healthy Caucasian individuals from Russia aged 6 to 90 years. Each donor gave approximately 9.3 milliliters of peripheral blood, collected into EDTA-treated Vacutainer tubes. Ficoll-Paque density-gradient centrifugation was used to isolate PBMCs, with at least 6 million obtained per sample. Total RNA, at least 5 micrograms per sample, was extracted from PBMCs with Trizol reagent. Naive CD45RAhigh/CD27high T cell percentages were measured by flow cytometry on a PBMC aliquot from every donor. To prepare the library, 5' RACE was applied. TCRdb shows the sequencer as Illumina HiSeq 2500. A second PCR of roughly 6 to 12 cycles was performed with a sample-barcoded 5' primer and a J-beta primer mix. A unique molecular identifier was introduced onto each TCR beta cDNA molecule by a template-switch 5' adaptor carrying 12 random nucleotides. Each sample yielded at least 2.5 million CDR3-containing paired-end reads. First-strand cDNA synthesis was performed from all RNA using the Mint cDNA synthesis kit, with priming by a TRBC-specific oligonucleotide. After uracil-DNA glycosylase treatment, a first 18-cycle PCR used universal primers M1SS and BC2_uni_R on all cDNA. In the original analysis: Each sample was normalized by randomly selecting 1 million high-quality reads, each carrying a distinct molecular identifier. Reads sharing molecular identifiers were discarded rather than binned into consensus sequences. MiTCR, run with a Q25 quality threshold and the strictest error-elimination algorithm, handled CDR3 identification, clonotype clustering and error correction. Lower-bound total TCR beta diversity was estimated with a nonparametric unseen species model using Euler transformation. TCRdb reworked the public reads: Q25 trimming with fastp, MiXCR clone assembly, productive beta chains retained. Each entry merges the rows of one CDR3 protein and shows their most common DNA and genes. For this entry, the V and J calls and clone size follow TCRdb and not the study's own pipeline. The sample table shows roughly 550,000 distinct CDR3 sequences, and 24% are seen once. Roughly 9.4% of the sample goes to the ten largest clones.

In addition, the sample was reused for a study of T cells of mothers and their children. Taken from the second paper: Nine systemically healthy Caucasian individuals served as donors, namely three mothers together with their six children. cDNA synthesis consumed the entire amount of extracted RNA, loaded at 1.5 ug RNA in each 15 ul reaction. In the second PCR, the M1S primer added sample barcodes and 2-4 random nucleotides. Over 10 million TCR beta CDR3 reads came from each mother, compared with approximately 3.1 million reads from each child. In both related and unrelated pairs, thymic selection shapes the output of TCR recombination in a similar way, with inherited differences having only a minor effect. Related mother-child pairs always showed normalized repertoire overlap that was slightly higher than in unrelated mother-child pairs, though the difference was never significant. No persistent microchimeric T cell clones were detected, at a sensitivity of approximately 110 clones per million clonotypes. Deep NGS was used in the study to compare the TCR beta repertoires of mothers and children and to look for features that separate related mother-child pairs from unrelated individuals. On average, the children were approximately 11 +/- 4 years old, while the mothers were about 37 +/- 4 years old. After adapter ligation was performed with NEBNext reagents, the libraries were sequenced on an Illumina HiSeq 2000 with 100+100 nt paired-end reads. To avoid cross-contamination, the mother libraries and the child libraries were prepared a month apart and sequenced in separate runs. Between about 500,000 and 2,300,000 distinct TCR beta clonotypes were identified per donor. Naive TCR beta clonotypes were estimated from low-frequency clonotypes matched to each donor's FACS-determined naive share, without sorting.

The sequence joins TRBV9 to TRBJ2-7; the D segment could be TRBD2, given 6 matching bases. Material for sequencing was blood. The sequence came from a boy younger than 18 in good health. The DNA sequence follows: TGTGCCAGCAGCGTATCGGCTAGCGATGGGGAGCAGTACTTC. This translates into CASSVSASDGEQYF.